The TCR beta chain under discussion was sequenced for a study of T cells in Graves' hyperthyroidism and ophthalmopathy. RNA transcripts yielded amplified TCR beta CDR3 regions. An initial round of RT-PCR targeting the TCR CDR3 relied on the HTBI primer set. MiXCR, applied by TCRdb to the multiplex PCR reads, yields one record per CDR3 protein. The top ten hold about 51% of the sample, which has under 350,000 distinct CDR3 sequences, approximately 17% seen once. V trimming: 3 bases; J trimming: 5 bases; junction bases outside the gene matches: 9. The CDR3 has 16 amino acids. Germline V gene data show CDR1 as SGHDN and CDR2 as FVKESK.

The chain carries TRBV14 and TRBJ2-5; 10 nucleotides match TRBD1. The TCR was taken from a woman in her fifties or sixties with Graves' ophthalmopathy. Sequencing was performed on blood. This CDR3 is CASSQDPTGGKETQYF. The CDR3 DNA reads TGTGCCAGCAGCCAGGACCCGACAGGGGGCAAGGAGACCCAGTACTTC.